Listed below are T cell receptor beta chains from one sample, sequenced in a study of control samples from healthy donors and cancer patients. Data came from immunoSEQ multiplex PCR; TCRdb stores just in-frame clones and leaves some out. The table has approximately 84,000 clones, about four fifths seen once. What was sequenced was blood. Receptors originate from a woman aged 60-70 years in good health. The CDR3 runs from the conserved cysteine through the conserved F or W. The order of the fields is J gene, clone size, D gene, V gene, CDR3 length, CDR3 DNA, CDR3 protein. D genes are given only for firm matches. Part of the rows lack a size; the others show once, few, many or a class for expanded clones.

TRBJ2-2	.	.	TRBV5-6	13	TGTGCCAGCAGCCGGACAGTGGCCGGGGAGCTGTTTTTT	CASSRTVAGELFF
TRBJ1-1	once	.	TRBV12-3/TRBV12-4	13	TGTGCCAGCAGTTTATTAGACTGGGGTGAAGCTTTCTTT	CASSLLDWGEAFF
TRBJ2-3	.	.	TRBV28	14	TGTGCCAGCCGCTGGGCAGGGGACACAGATACGCAGTATTTT	CASRWAGDTDTQYF
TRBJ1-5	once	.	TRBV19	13	TGTGCCAGTAGTTCCAGGGACAATCAGCCCCAGCATTTT	CASSSRDNQPQHF
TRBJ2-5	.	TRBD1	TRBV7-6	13	TGTGCCAGCAGCCCCGGGACAGGGCGAACCCAGTACTTC	CASSPGTGRTQYF
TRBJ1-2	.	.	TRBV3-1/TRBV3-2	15	TGTGCCAGCAGCCCTACGACAGCTTCTAACTATGGCTACACCTTC	CASSPTTASNYGYTF
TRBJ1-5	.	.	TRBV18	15	TGTGCCAGCTCACAGGGTTCGGGGAGCAATCAGCCCCAGCATTTT	CASSQGSGSNQPQHF
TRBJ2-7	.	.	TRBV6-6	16	TGTGCCAGCAGTCGATCAGACCCGACAGTCGCCTACGAGCAGTACTTC	CASSRSDPTVAYEQYF
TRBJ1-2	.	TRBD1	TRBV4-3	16	TGCGCCAGCAGCCGCCTGGGGGCAGGGGGCAGCTATGGCTACACCTTC	CASSRLGAGGSYGYTF
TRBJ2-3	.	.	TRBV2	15	TGTGCCAGCAGACCTGGGGGAGTTAAGGCAGATACGCAGTATTTT	CASRPGGVKADTQYF
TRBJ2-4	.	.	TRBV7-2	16	TGTGCCAGCAGCTTAGGACTTTCCCTAGCCAAAAACATTCAGTACTTC	CASSLGLSLAKNIQYF
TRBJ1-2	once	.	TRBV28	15	TGTGCCAGCAGTGGAGGGGAGGGGTTTTACTATGGCTACACCTTC	CASSGGEGFYYGYTF
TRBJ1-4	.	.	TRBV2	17	TGTGCCAGCAGTGGGGGGCAGACAGCCGTGGGGGGCGAAAAACTGTTTTTT	CASSGGQTAVGGEKLFF
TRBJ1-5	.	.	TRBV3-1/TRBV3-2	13	TGTGCCAGCAGCCGGGGGAGCAATCAGCCCCAGCATTTT	CASSRGSNQPQHF
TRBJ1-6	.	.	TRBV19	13	TGTGCCAGTAGCAGGGATCTCAATTCACCCCTCCACTTT	CASSRDLNSPLHF
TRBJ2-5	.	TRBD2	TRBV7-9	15	TGTGCCAGCAGCTATCCACGGGGAGGGGAAGAGACCCAGTACTTC	CASSYPRGGEETQYF
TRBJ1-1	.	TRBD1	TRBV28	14	TGTGCCAGCAGTCCCCGGACAGGGAACACTGAAGCTTTCTTT	CASSPRTGNTEAFF
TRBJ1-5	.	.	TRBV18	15	TGTGCCAGCTCCCTGACGGACTATAGCAATCAGCCCCAGCATTTT	CASSLTDYSNQPQHF
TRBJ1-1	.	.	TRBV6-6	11	TGTGCCATCTTTCTGGGCTCTGAAGCTTTCTTT	CAIFLGSEAFF
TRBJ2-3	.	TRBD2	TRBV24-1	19	TGTGCCACCAGTGACTCACTAGCGGGAGCCCTTGGGGGCACAGATACGCAGTATTTT	CATSDSLAGALGGTDTQYF
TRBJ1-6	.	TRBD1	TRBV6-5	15	TGTGCCAGCAGTCCCCCGACAGGGGCAGGATCACCCCTCCACTTT	CASSPPTGAGSPLHF
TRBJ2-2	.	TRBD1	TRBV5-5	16	TGTGCCAGCAGCCCTAGGGGGCCAGGGTACACCGGGGAGCTGTTTTTT	CASSPRGPGYTGELFF
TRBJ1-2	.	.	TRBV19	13	TGTGCCAGTAGTATAGACAGTAACTATGGCTACACCTTC	CASSIDSNYGYTF
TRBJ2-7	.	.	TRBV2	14	TGTGCCAGCAGTGATCAGGGCCTAGGCTACGAGCAGTACTTC	CASSDQGLGYEQYF
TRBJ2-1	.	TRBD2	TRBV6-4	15	TGTGCCAGTGATAGCGGGGGGGCGAGTTCGGATGAGCAGTTCTTC	CASDSGGASSDEQFF
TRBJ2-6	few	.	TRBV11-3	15	TGTGCCAGCAGCTTAGGGGTCTCTGGGGCCAACGTCCTGACTTTC	CASSLGVSGANVLTF
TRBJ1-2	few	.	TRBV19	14	TGTGCCAGTACCCCGGCAGGGGCCAAATATGGCTACACCTTC	CASTPAGAKYGYTF
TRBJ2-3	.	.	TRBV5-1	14	TGCGCCAGCAGCTTTTACGAGGGCACAGATACGCAGTATTTT	CASSFYEGTDTQYF
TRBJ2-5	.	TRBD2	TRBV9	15	TGTGCCAGCAGCGGGATAGCGGGAGTTAGGGAGACCCAGTACTTC	CASSGIAGVRETQYF
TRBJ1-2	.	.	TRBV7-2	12	TGTGCCAGCAGCTTATATCCGGGTGGCTACACCTTC	CASSLYPGGYTF
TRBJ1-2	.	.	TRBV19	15	TGTGCCAGTAGTATTATGGAGCCCTCACCATATGGCTACACCTTC	CASSIMEPSPYGYTF
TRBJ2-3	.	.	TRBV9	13	TGTGCCAGCAGCGTATCTGGCACAGATACGCAGTATTTT	CASSVSGTDTQYF
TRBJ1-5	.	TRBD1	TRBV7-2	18	TGTGCCAGCAGCAAAGGGGGACAGGGGGCAGGAAGCAATCAGCCCCAGCATTTT	CASSKGGQGAGSNQPQHF
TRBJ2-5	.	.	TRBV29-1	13	TGCAGCGTTGACCTAGGGTATCCAGAGACCCAGTACTTC	CSVDLGYPETQYF
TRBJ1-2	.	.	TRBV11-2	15	TGTGCCAGCAGCCACGTGACAGGCTCGAACTATGGCTACACCTTC	CASSHVTGSNYGYTF
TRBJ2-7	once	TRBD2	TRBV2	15	TGTGCCAGGGGGCCTTCGACTAGCGGGATTAACGAGCAGTACTTC	CARGPSTSGINEQYF
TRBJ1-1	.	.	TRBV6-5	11	TGTGCCAGCAACGGGGGGACTGAAGCTTTCTTT	CASNGGTEAFF
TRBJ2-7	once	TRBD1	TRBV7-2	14	TGTGCCAGCAGCACGTTCCGACAGGGCGACGAGCAGTACTTC	CASSTFRQGDEQYF
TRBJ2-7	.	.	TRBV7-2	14	TGTGCCAGCAGCCGTGGTCTGACTCGGAACGAGCAGTACTTC	CASSRGLTRNEQYF
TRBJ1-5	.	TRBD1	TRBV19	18	TGTGCCAGTAGTCCAAGTACCCCGCGGACAGGCCTCGGATGGGCCCAGCATTTT	CASSPSTPRTGLGWAQHF
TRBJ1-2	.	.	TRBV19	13	TGTGCCAGTAGTCCCACAGGGCCCTATGGCTACACCTTC	CASSPTGPYGYTF
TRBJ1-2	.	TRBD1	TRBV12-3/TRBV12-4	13	TGTGCCAGCAGGATACAGGGGGGGGATGGCTACACCTTC	CASRIQGGDGYTF
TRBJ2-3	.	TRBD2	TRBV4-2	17	TGTGCCAGCAGCCTTGTAACTAGCGGGACCTTCACAGATACGCAGTATTTT	CASSLVTSGTFTDTQYF
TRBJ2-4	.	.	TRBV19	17	TGTGCCAGTAGCTCGGGACGCGATCCTGGGGCCAAAAACATTCAGTACTTC	CASSSGRDPGAKNIQYF
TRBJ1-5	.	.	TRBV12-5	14	TGTGCTAGTGGTTTCGCCCCGGACAATCAGCCCCAGCATTTT	CASGFAPDNQPQHF
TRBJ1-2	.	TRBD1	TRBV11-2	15	TGTGCCAGCAGCTCGAGACAGGGACATGACTATGGCTACACCTTC	CASSSRQGHDYGYTF
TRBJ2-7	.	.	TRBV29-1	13	TGCAGCATTAACAAAGGACAGACCTACGAGCAGTACTTC	CSINKGQTYEQYF
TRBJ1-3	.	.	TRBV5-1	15	TGCGCCAGCTCGGAAGCACCCACATCTGGAAACACCATATATTTT	CASSEAPTSGNTIYF
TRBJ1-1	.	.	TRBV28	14	TGTGCCAGCCCGGGGGGTCAGGGGAACACTGAAGCTTTCTTT	CASPGGQGNTEAFF
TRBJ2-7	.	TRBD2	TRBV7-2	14	TGTGCCAGCAGCACGACTAGCGGGACTGGGGAGCAGTACTTC	CASSTTSGTGEQYF
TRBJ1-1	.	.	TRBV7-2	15	TGTGCCAGCAGCTTAGTAGGGGGGACGAACACTGAAGCTTTCTTT	CASSLVGGTNTEAFF
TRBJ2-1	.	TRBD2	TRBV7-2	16	TGTGCCAGCAGCTTAACTAGCGGGGGGATTTACAATGAGCAGTTCTTC	CASSLTSGGIYNEQFF